This record looks at one T cell receptor (beta chain) sequence and its context. Measured with immunoSEQ multiplex PCR; TCRdb has only the in-frame clones, and not every one. The repertoire holds tens of thousands of clones, with approximately 93% as singletons. These data come from a study of T cell changes during pregnancy in multiple sclerosis. J was trimmed by 8 bases and V by 5 bases; bases with no gene match: 8. Germline V gene sequence: CDR1 SEHNR, CDR2 FQNEAQ (reference sequence). The CDR3 covers 14 residues. The receptor was derived from a female donor with multiple sclerosis, enrolled in a pregnancy study. J is TRBJ2-1 and V is TRBV7-9; 8 positions agree with TRBD2. Material: CD8+ T cells from peripheral blood mononuclear cells, obtained in the third trimester of pregnancy. As DNA, the CDR3 is TGTGCCAGCAGCCGAGTGGACGGGAGGGATGAGCAGTTCTTC. This translates into CASSRVDGRDEQFF. The full variable domain, rest sourced from reference TRBV7-9 and TRBJ2-1, is DTGVSQNPRHKITKRGQNVTFRCDPISEHNRLYWYRQTLGQGPEFLTYFQNEAQLEKSRLLSDRFSAERPKGSFSTLEIQRTEQGDSAMYLCASSRVDGRDEQFFGPGTRLTVL.